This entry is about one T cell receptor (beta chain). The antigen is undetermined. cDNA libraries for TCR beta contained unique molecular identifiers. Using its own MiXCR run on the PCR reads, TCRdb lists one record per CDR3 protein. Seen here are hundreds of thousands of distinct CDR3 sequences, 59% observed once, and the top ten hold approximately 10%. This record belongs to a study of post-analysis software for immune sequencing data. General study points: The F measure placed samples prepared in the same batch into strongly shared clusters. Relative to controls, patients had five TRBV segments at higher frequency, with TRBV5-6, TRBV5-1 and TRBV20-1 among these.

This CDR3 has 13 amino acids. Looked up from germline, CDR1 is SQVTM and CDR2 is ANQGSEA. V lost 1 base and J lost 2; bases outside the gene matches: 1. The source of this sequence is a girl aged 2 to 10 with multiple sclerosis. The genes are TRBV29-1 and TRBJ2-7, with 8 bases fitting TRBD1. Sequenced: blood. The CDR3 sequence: CSVEGTGPYEQYF. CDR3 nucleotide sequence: TGCAGCGTTGAAGGGACAGGGCCCTACGAGCAGTACTTC.